The 3 T cell receptor beta chains below all came from one sample that was sequenced in a study of cytomegalovirus exposure and HLA in healthy donors. Here immunoSEQ multiplex PCR was the method, and the copy in TCRdb shows in-frame clones only, minus some. The table lists over 120,000 clones, 87% of them singletons. Sequences were obtained from PBMCs. The receptors were gathered from a man younger than 30 in good health and CMV-seropositive.

This chain connects TRBV19 to TRBJ2-1, with 12 bases that match TRBD2. The CDR3 is 16 amino acids. Germline CDR1 is LNHDA and CDR2 is SQIVND (reference sequence). Trimming cost V 3 bases and J 14 bases; bases outside gene matches: 14. CDR3 residues: CASSMSGRTSGERKFF. Here the CDR3 DNA reads TGTGCCAGTAGTATGAGTGGTCGGACTAGCGGGGAGAGAAAGTTCTTC.

This chain links TRBV5-1 with TRBJ2-3; D is possibly TRBD1 (6 bases). Per the germline V gene, CDR1 is SGHRS and CDR2 is YFSETQ. V lost 0 bases, J lost 2 bases, and 10 bases lay in between. The CDR3 runs to 15 residues. The CDR3 bases are TGCGCCAGCAGCTTGGCAGGGGTCCCCACAGATACGCAGTATTTT. Translated, it gives CASSLAGVPTDTQYF. Drawing the rest from reference TRBV5-1 and TRBJ2-3, the complete variable domain is KAGVTQTPRYLIKTRGQQVTLSCSPISGHRSVSWYQQTPGQGLQFLFEYFSETQRNKGNFPGRFSGRQFSNSRSEMNVSTLELGDSALYLCASSLAGVPTDTQYFGPGTRLTVL.

This chain links TRBV11-3 with TRBJ1-2, with a tentative D call TRBD1 (5 bases). V lost 8 bases to trimming and J lost 2 bases, with 9 bases between them. The CDR3 sequence is 12 residues long. Germline V CDR1 and CDR2: SGHNT, YENEEA. The CDR3 reads CASSQGNYGYTF. CDR3 nucleotides: TGTGCCAGCTCCCAGGGCAACTATGGCTACACCTTC.